The 29 T cell receptor beta chains below come from one sample, sequenced in a study of blood T cell repertoires in COVID-19. This table comes from immunoSEQ multiplex PCR, and its TCRdb copy is limited to in-frame clones, with some not included. Of 250,000 to 350,000 clones listed, approximately 88% were seen once; the top ten hold roughly 0.96%. The sequenced material came from peripheral blood. The origin of the receptors is a woman aged 40-49 years who had recovered from COVID-19.

The V call is TRBV12-3 or TRBV12-4, the J call TRBJ2-5, with D hard to call. CDR3 length: 11 residues. Trimming left V 3 bases short and J 5 bases short, with 4 bases between. The CDR3 nucleotides read TGTGCCAGCAGTTTTCAGGAGACCCAGTACTTC. Translation gives CASSFQETQYF.

The chain uses TRBV28 and TRBJ2-7, with 9 bases that match TRBD1. CDR3 length: 14 residues. Trimming cost V 4 bases and J 5 bases; bases outside gene matches: 6. Germline-derived CDR1 and CDR2 are MDHEN and SYDVKM. The CDR3 nucleotides are TGTGCCAGCAGTTCCGGGACAGGGTTCCACGAGCAGTACTTC. Protein product: CASSSGTGFHEQYF.

The chain links TRBV27 to TRBJ1-2, with D possibly matching TRBD1 (5 bases). The V end was cut by 3 bases, the J end by 7 bases, with 12 bases between. This CDR3 comprises 13 residues. CDR1 is MNHEY, CDR2 SMNVEV, per germline (reference sequence). The CDR3 loop reads CASSFSGDPGYTF. The DNA of the CDR3 is TGTGCCAGCAGTTTTTCGGGGGACCCTGGCTACACCTTC.

This chain connects TRBV18 to TRBJ2-7; TRBD1 agrees at 12 bases. The germline V gene has CDR1 KGHSH and CDR2 LQKENI. Germline trimming cut 3 bases from V and 4 bases from J; bases unmatched to any gene: 1. CDR3 length equals 14 residues. The CDR3 loop reads CASSPGQGAYEQYF. In DNA, the CDR3 is TGTGCCAGCTCACCGGGACAGGGGGCGTACGAGCAGTACTTC.

This chain connects TRBV6-5 to TRBJ1-1; D gene unclear. The CDR3 extends over 15 amino acids. CDR1 is MNHEY and CDR2 is SVGAGI in the germline V gene. V lost 7 bases and J lost 3, with 18 bases in between. The CDR3 sequence: CASTRSIDRDTEAFF. Written as DNA, the CDR3 is TGTGCCAGCACCCGAAGCATCGACCGGGACACTGAAGCTTTCTTT.

The chain recombines TRBV11-2 with TRBJ2-1, with TRBD2 matching over 9 bases. The junction had 10 bases not matched to a gene; V was cut back by 5 bases and J by 8 bases. Germline loops: CDR1 SGHAT, CDR2 FQNNGV. CDR3 size: 15 residues. The CDR3 region has the DNA TGTGCCAGCAGCCAGGGACACCGACTAGCGGATGAGCAGTTCTTC. Translation: CASSQGHRLADEQFF.

This chain connects TRBV2 to TRBJ2-1; 13 nucleotides align to TRBD2. Germline assignment: CDR1 SNHLY and CDR2 FYNNEI. This CDR3 is built from 19 residues. V was clipped by 3 bases and J by 9 bases; unmatched bases: 17. The CDR3 is CASSDLIWPLAGGRGEQFF. In nucleotides, the CDR3 is TGTGCCAGCAGTGACCTCATCTGGCCACTAGCGGGAGGGCGTGGTGAGCAGTTCTTC.

The J gene is TRBJ2-3, the V gene TRBV30, with D perhaps TRBD1 (6 bases). The CDR3 has 13 amino acids. The germline V gene has CDR1 GTSNPN and CDR2 SVGIG (reference sequence). Trimming pared 3 bases from V and 5 bases from J, leaving 12 bases between. CDR3 residues: CAWRGAGVDTQYF. The DNA for the CDR3 is TGTGCCTGGAGGGGAGCAGGGGTAGATACGCAGTATTTT. Based on the CDR3 plus reference TRBV30 and TRBJ2-3, the full variable domain is SQTIHQWPATLVQPVGSPLSLECTVEGTSNPNLYWYRQAAGRGLQLLFYSVGIGQISSEVPQNLSASRPQDRQFILSSKKLLLSDSGFYLCAWRGAGVDTQYFGPGTRLTVL.

In nucleotides, the CDR3 is TGTGCCAGCAGTTCCTGGGGGACAGGGGGATATGAAAAACTGTTTTTT. It translates to CASSSWGTGGYEKLFF. The V call is TRBV27, the J call TRBJ1-4, with TRBD1 matching 11 bases. Germline CDR1 reads MNHEY; CDR2 reads SMNVEV (reference sequence). The junction had 7 bases not matched to a gene; V was cut back by 4 bases and J by 6 bases. The CDR3 runs 16 residues.

This clone was observed a single time. This sequence joins TRBV27 and TRBJ2-3; 10 bases are a match to TRBD2. Germline CDR1 is MNHEY and CDR2 is SMNVEV (reference sequence). This CDR3 region has 15 residues. V gave up 9 bases and J gave up 2 bases; unmatched junction bases: 8. The CDR3 nucleotides are TGTGCCAGAAAGCTAGCGGGAGTACACACAGATACGCAGTATTTT. This gives the protein CARKLAGVHTDTQYF.

The chain uses TRBV28 and TRBJ2-7, with D hard to call. The CDR3 spans 15 residues. Germline CDR1 and CDR2: MDHEN and SYDVKM. V gave up 7 bases and J gave up 1 base, with 17 bases separating them. This CDR3 is CASTPLLGRSYEQYF. CDR3 DNA: TGTGCCAGCACCCCTTTGTTGGGCAGATCCTACGAGCAGTACTTC. Together with reference TRBV28 and TRBJ2-7, the CDR3 gives the full variable domain: DVKVTQSSRYLVKRTGEKVFLECVQDMDHENMFWYRQDPGLGLRLIYFSYDVKMKEKGDIPEGYSVSREKKERFSLILESASTNQTSMYLCASTPLLGRSYEQYFGPGTRLTVT.

The rearrangement joins TRBV7-8 to TRBJ2-7; perhaps TRBD2 as D (5 bases). CDR3 length: 15 amino acids. The germline CDR1 and CDR2 sequences are SGHVS and FQNEAQ. V dropped 2 bases and J dropped 2 bases, with 13 bases sitting between them. The CDR3 DNA follows: TGTGCCAGCAGCTTATCCCGGGCAGCGGCCTACGAGCAGTACTTC. Its translation is CASSLSRAAAYEQYF.

A single count supports this clone. The genes are TRBV6-5 and TRBJ2-3, with 7 bases fitting TRBD2. V trimming: 2 bases; J trimming: 4 bases; junction bases outside the gene matches: 6. From germline, CDR1 is MNHEY and CDR2 SVGAGI. This CDR3 is built from 15 residues. The CDR3 bases are TGTGCCAGCAGTTACGGCGGGAGTAGGGCAGATACGCAGTATTTT. Translation gives CASSYGGSRADTQYF.

The rearrangement links TRBV6-1 to TRBJ2-3; TRBD2 matches at 13 bases. CDR3 size: 18 residues. The V gene end was trimmed by 4 bases and the J gene end by 4 bases; junction bases not matched to a gene: 11. Germline loops: CDR1 MNHNS, CDR2 SASEGT. DNA of the CDR3: TGTGCCAGCAGTGCGGGGACTAGCGGGGCCTCCAACTCAGATACGCAGTATTTT. Its translation: CASSAGTSGASNSDTQYF.

The rearrangement uses TRBV28 and TRBJ1-1; 9 positions agree with TRBD1. The CDR3 contains 13 residues. Unmatched junction bases numbered 7, after V lost 6 bases and J lost 8 bases. CDR1 is MDHEN and CDR2 is SYDVKM in the germline V gene. This CDR3 reads CASSTEQGAEAFF. CDR3 DNA: TGTGCCAGCAGCACTGAACAGGGGGCGGAAGCTTTCTTT. Together with reference TRBV28 and TRBJ1-1, the CDR3 gives the full variable domain: DVKVTQSSRYLVKRTGEKVFLECVQDMDHENMFWYRQDPGLGLRLIYFSYDVKMKEKGDIPEGYSVSREKKERFSLILESASTNQTSMYLCASSTEQGAEAFFGQGTRLTVV.

V is TRBV3-1 (or the pseudogene TRBV3-2) and J is TRBJ2-3; the match to TRBD2 covers 10 bases. This CDR3 has 15 amino acids. After removal of 5 bases from V and 4 bases from J, the junction contained 6 bases not matched to a gene. Germline lookup yields CDR1 LGHDT and CDR2 YNNKEL (reference sequence). Here the CDR3 reads CASSIGTSDADTQYF. CDR3 sequence (DNA): TGTGCCAGCAGCATTGGGACTAGCGACGCAGATACGCAGTATTTT.

The V gene is TRBV5-5, the J gene TRBJ1-4; D perhaps matches TRBD1 (5 bases). CDR3 length: 15 amino acids. Germline CDR1 is SGHKS and CDR2 is YYEKEE (reference sequence). The V end lost 5 bases, the J end lost 7 bases, and 18 bases lay between the germline ends. This CDR3 reads CASRPGTEGSEKLFF. In DNA, the CDR3 is TGTGCCAGCAGACCCGGGACGGAGGGGAGTGAAAAACTGTTTTTT.

This chain links TRBV3-1 (or the pseudogene TRBV3-2) with TRBJ2-1; 10 nucleotides align to TRBD2. CDR3 length: 16 amino acids. The germline CDR1 and CDR2 sequences are LGHDT and YNNKEL (reference sequence). The J segment lost 3 bases and the V segment lost 2 bases, leaving 4 bases of the junction unmatched. The CDR3 nucleotides are TGTGCCAGCAGCCAAACTAGCGGGACGTACTACAATGAGCAGTTCTTC. Translation: CASSQTSGTYYNEQFF.

The V gene is TRBV28, the J gene TRBJ2-3, with D maybe TRBD2 (6 bases). From germline, CDR1 is MDHEN and CDR2 SYDVKM. V lost 6 bases, J lost 1 base, and 11 bases lay in between. This CDR3 is built from 14 residues. The CDR3 nucleotides read TGTGCCAGCAGGCCGGGACTCGGCACAGATACGCAGTATTTT. It specifies CASRPGLGTDTQYF.

The J gene is TRBJ2-3, the V gene TRBV9, with TRBD2 matching 7 bases. The J segment lost 2 bases and the V segment lost 4 bases, leaving 7 bases of the junction unmatched. Germline assignment: CDR1 SGDLS and CDR2 YYNGEE. The CDR3 sequence is 15 residues long. This chain's CDR3 is CASSPLSGTTDTQYF. The CDR3, as DNA: TGTGCCAGCAGCCCCTTAAGCGGGACCACAGATACGCAGTATTTT.

The chain couples TRBV6-5 to TRBJ2-1; D is perhaps TRBD1 (6 bases). This CDR3 is built from 15 residues. The germline CDR1 and CDR2 sequences are MNHEY and SVGAGI. Between the trimmed V and J ends, which lost 0 bases and 0 bases, there was a span of 6 bases. The CDR3 bases are TGTGCCAGCAGTTACTCAGGGGGCTCCTACAATGAGCAGTTCTTC. This gives the protein CASSYSGGSYNEQFF.

The gene calls are TRBV19 and TRBJ2-7, with a tentative D call TRBD2 (5 bases). Germline values: CDR1 LNHDA, CDR2 SQIVND (reference sequence). This CDR3 comprises 14 residues. With 9 bases removed from V and 4 bases from J, the gap between germline ends came to 19 bases. DNA of the CDR3: TGTGCCAGCTCCCGAGAGGGAGTAGAGTACGAGCAGTACTTC. Its protein is CASSREGVEYEQYF.

The rearrangement links TRBV5-6 to TRBJ2-3; 7 bases map to TRBD2. There are 16 residues in the CDR3. The ends lost 4 bases at V and 2 bases at J; junction bases unmatched: 10. Germline V gene data show CDR1 as SGHDT and CDR2 as YYEEEE. CDR3 protein: CASSEAGRPDTDTQYF. The CDR3 DNA is TGTGCCAGCAGCGAAGCGGGACGGCCCGACACAGATACGCAGTATTTT.

V gene TRBV7-9 combines with J gene TRBJ2-7; tentatively, D is TRBD1 (6 bases). Deletions cut 1 base from V and 2 bases from J, with 12 bases between. CDR1 and CDR2 (germline): SEHNR, FQNEAQ (reference sequence). The CDR3 sequence is 15 residues long. This CDR3 is CASSLEGTPPYEQYF. CDR3 coding DNA: TGTGCCAGCAGCTTAGAAGGGACACCTCCCTACGAGCAGTACTTC. The whole variable domain, remainder taken from reference TRBV7-9 and TRBJ2-7, is DTGVSQNPRHKITKRGQNVTFRCDPISEHNRLYWYRQTLGQGPEFLTYFQNEAQLEKSRLLSDRFSAERPKGSFSTLEIQRTEQGDSAMYLCASSLEGTPPYEQYFGPGTRLTVT.

This clone occurred a few times. The CDR3 nucleotides read TGTGCCAGCAGCACCGGGACAGCGTATGGCTACACCTTC. Translating it yields CASSTGTAYGYTF. V gene TRBV6-5 combines with J gene TRBJ1-2; 7 positions match TRBD1. Germline-derived CDR1 and CDR2 are MNHEY and SVGAGI. The CDR3 contains 13 residues. Trimming at V came to 6 bases and at J to 5 bases, leaving 6 bases not matched to a gene.

This rearrangement joins TRBV12-5 to TRBJ2-2; 9 positions match TRBD1. This CDR3 is 15 amino acids long. Trimming removed 6 bases from V and 4 bases from J; junction bases left unmatched: 6. CDR1 is LGHNT, CDR2 FRNRAP, per germline. DNA for the CDR3: TGTGCTAGTGGGCCCGGGACAGGGCCCACCGGGGAGCTGTTTTTT. This gives the protein CASGPGTGPTGELFF.

The chain combines TRBV6-1 with TRBJ2-1, with 14 positions matching TRBD2. This CDR3 spans 15 amino acids. Germline-derived CDR1 and CDR2 are MNHNS and SASEGT. V lost 3 bases and J lost 6; bases outside the gene matches: 1. CDR3 sequence: CASSEGTSGSNEQFF. As DNA, the CDR3 is TGTGCCAGCAGTGAGGGGACTAGCGGGAGCAATGAGCAGTTCTTC.

The CDR3 loop reads CATSDFTAGNTGELFF. The CDR3 DNA reads TGTGCCACCAGTGATTTTACCGCGGGAAACACCGGGGAGCTGTTTTTT. This chain uses TRBV24-1 with TRBJ2-2, with D maybe TRBD2 (6 bases). V lost 1 base, J lost 2 bases, and 10 bases lay in between. Per the germline V gene, CDR1 is KGHDR and CDR2 is SFDVKD. The CDR3 is 16 amino acids.

This clone was seen more than once but under ten times. The chain is built from TRBV28 and TRBJ1-3; 7 nucleotides agree with TRBD1. Germline-derived CDR1 and CDR2 are MDHEN and SYDVKM. The CDR3 is 13 amino acids. Trimming at V came to 4 bases and at J to 4 bases, leaving 1 base not matched to a gene. In DNA, the CDR3 is TGTGCCAGCAGTTCGGACAGGGGAAACACCATATATTTT. Residues: CASSSDRGNTIYF. The variable domain in full, completed from reference TRBV28 and TRBJ1-3, reads DVKVTQSSRYLVKRTGEKVFLECVQDMDHENMFWYRQDPGLGLRLIYFSYDVKMKEKGDIPEGYSVSREKKERFSLILESASTNQTSMYLCASSSDRGNTIYFGEGSWLTVV.